The present TCR beta chain was sequenced within a study of cytomegalovirus exposure and HLA in healthy donors. Across the whole study: HLA-typed donors were the source of about 85 million unique TCRs held in an early data release.

Comments on this clone: Its antigen is currently unknown.

PCR primers comprised 60 Vbeta and 13 Jbeta primers. The protocol was immunoSEQ multiplex PCR, while the TCRdb copy is restricted to in-frame clones and leaves out a portion. Of under 130,000 clones in the sample, less than 80% were seen once. Findings of the study overall: Earlier findings revealed that most TCR beta V segments proved productive either about 90% or about 30% of the time. The classifier was said to identify cytomegalovirus status with high specificity and sensitivity.

This TCR was recovered from a man aged 25 to 40 in good health and CMV-seronegative. The sample comprised PBMCs.

CDR3 DNA sequence: TGTGCCAGCCGTTCGACAGCTAACTATGGCTACACCTTC. Protein: CASRSTANYGYTF. The rearrangement joins TRBV5-4 to TRBJ1-2, with D possibly matching TRBD1 (5 bases). The germline V and J ends were trimmed by 7 bases and 0 bases, with 10 bases remaining between them. The CDR3 contains 13 residues. Per germline, CDR1 SGHNT and CDR2 YYREEE (reference sequence). The entire variable domain, with the rest obtained from reference TRBV5-4 and TRBJ1-2, is as follows: ETGVTQSPTHLIKTRGQQVTLRCSSQSGHNTVSWYQQALGQGPQFIFQYYREEENGRGNFPPRFSGLQFPNYSSELNVNALELDDSALYLCASRSTANYGYTFGSGTRLTVV.